This TCR beta chain was sequenced in a study of cytomegalovirus exposure and HLA in healthy donors. PCR primers comprised 60 Vbeta and 13 Jbeta primers. Generated by immunoSEQ multiplex PCR, the TCRdb table keeps only in-frame clones and is missing some. Of about 160,000 clones listed, 60% to 80% are singletons. The clonotype originates from a woman aged 30 to 39 in good health and CMV-seronegative. What was sequenced was PBMCs.

The CDR3 reads CASSYSGGGSSEQYF. The CDR3 DNA reads TGTGCCAGCAGTTACTCAGGCGGGGGTTCATCCGAGCAGTACTTC. The chain carries TRBV6-5 and TRBJ2-7; 7 bases are shared with TRBD2. CDR1 is MNHEY and CDR2 is SVGAGI in the germline V gene. The CDR3 sequence is 15 residues long. The ends lost 0 bases at V and 6 bases at J; junction bases unmatched: 8.